This T cell receptor beta chain is from a study of CD8+ T cells in alopecia areata. It was cDNA, reverse transcribed from extracted RNA, that served as the sequencing template. The repertoire was sequenced with immunoSEQ multiplex PCR; TCRdb's copy has only in-frame clones and lacks some. The table includes 100,000 to 150,000 clones, about 51% detected once. Germline assignment: CDR1 MGHRA and CDR2 YSYEKL. This CDR3 has 13 amino acids. V lost 2 bases and J 5 bases, leaving 9 bases between the germline ends. The chain is built from TRBV4-1 and TRBJ1-1; perhaps TRBD1 as D (5 bases). This receptor was taken from a human donor with alopecia areata. The specimen sequenced was NKG2D-low CD8+ T cells sorted from blood. The CDR3 DNA is TGCGCCAGCAGCCAAAATCCAGGGACTGAAGCTTTCTTT. This sequence encodes CASSQNPGTEAFF.